This T cell receptor (beta chain) was recovered during a study of OX40 agonist ivuxolimab in advanced cancers. Sequencing was performed with immunoSEQ multiplex PCR; in TCRdb, only in-frame clones are kept and a portion is missing. This table has some 80,000 clones, more than 80% appearing once. Looked up from germline, CDR1 is GTSNPN and CDR2 is SVGIG (reference sequence). The CDR3 runs 13 residues. The V end was cut by 4 bases, the J end by 8 bases, with 14 bases between. For this clone: What it binds is unknown.

Findings of the study overall: Relative to CD4+, CD8+ T cells held more expanded clones on average.

The TCR was taken from an adult with an advanced solid tumor such as melanoma, head and neck, liver or kidney cancer. The chain uses TRBV30 and TRBJ1-4; TRBD1 might be the D (6 bases). The sequencing used CD4+ or CD8+ T cells sorted from blood, collected in a trial of the OX40 agonist ivuxolimab. CDR3 sequence: CAWTPGGREKLFF. CDR3 bases: TGTGCCTGGACCCCGGGGGGCAGGGAAAAACTGTTTTTT.